The 15 T cell receptor beta chains below come from one sample, sequenced in a study of CD8+CD57+ T cells in acquired aplastic anemia (dated by TCRdb to between 2017 and 2018). Sequencing was carried out with an Illumina HiSeq 2000. TCR beta VDJ combination and CDR3 sequence profiling used genomic DNA as the template. The public sequencing data were trimmed at Q25 with fastp and processed into clonotypes with MiXCR by TCRdb, which kept only in-frame beta chains. Rows merge per CDR3 protein into single entries with the most common DNA and genes. The sample table holds roughly 180,000 distinct CDR3 sequences, of which about 64% were seen once. In total, the top ten clones hold 46% of the sample. Sequenced: sorted CD4+, CD8+, or CD8+CD57+ T cells (not recorded which) from PBMCs. The source is a human donor with severe aplastic anemia or a healthy control (not recorded which).

This chain joins TRBV7-2 and TRBJ1-1; D is uncertain. The CDR3 is 16 amino acids. Germline V gene lookup returns CDR1 SGHTA and CDR2 FQGNSA. V was shortened by 5 bases and J by 0 bases, with 16 bases between the two germline ends. The CDR3 region is CASSEPVGTLNTEAFF. For the CDR3, the DNA is TGTGCCAGCAGCGAACCAGTCGGTACCCTGAACACTGAAGCTTTCTTT.

The chain employs TRBV3-1 and TRBJ1-1, with TRBD1 as a possible D gene (6 bases). V was clipped by 3 bases and J by 4 bases, with 24 bases between them. Germline lookup yields CDR1 LGHDT and CDR2 YNNKEL (reference sequence). The CDR3 length is 18 residues. The CDR3 nucleotides read TGTGCCAGCAGCCATTTGCCAGGGGAGATGGACGCGATCACTGAAGCTTTCTTT. Its translation is CASSHLPGEMDAITEAFF.

J is TRBJ2-7 and V is TRBV5-4; D is uncertain. From germline, CDR1 is SGHNT and CDR2 YYREEE (reference sequence). V lost 0 bases and J 6 bases, leaving 13 bases between the germline ends. This CDR3 spans 14 amino acids. CDR3 in amino acids: CASSLDGHFSEQYF. CDR3 coding DNA: TGTGCCAGCAGCTTGGATGGCCACTTTAGCGAGCAGTACTTC.

This clonotype was seen ten or more times. The chain joins TRBV6-5 to TRBJ1-1, with a weak D call TRBD1 (5 bases). Germline lookup yields CDR1 MNHEY and CDR2 SVGAGI. The CDR3 has 15 amino acids. Between the trimmed V and J ends, which lost 0 bases and 0 bases, there was a span of 8 bases. As DNA, the CDR3 is TGTGCCAGCAGTTACTCGCAGGGTCTGAACACTGAAGCTTTCTTT. It yields the protein CASSYSQGLNTEAFF.

The rearrangement uses TRBV20-1 and TRBJ1-5; D gene ambiguous. CDR3 length: 14 residues. V was shortened by 0 bases and J by 4 bases, with 10 bases between the two germline ends. Per germline, CDR1 DFQATT and CDR2 SNEGSKA (reference sequence). CDR3 DNA sequence: TGCAGTGCTAGAGATCGATCCAAAAATCAGCCCCAGCATTTT. This translates into CSARDRSKNQPQHF.

A word on this clonotype: This may be a read error, as it is one base from a much larger clone. The genes are TRBV5-6 and TRBJ1-4, with D perhaps TRBD1 (5 bases). This CDR3 contains 15 residues. Germline lookup yields CDR1 SGHDT and CDR2 YYEEEE. The CDR3 here is CASSLAGGLDEKLLF. The DNA of the CDR3 is TGTGCCAGCAGCTTGGCCGGGGGTTTGGATGAAAAACTGCTTTTT.

The V and J genes are TRBV10-3 and TRBJ1-2; TRBD1 is a possible D gene (5 bases). V dropped 3 bases and J dropped 3 bases, with 8 bases sitting between them. The CDR3 spans 13 residues. Germline CDR1 reads ENHRY; CDR2 reads SYGVKD. CDR3 sequence reads: CAISERGDYGYTF. The CDR3 region has the DNA TGTGCCATCAGTGAAAGGGGTGACTATGGCTACACCTTC.

J is TRBJ2-7 and V is TRBV9; D not resolved. From germline, CDR1 is SGDLS and CDR2 YYNGEE. The CDR3 consists of 14 residues. V lost 5 bases, J lost 1 base, and 13 bases lay in between. This chain's CDR3 is CASSPLVGSYEQYF. DNA of the CDR3: TGTGCCAGCAGTCCTCTCGTGGGTTCCTACGAGCAGTACTTC.

V usage is TRBV9 and J usage is TRBJ1-1, with a possible D match to TRBD1 (5 bases). V dropped 3 bases and J dropped 3 bases, with 15 bases sitting between them. CDR1 SGDLS and CDR2 YYNGEE come from the germline V gene. The CDR3 loop spans 15 amino acids. This chain's CDR3 is CASSADSLGHTEAFF. The CDR3 DNA follows: TGTGCCAGCAGCGCCGACAGTTTAGGGCACACTGAAGCTTTCTTT. Variable domain in full (rest from reference TRBV9 and TRBJ1-1): DSGVTQTPKHLITATGQRVTLRCSPRSGDLSVYWYQQSLDQGLQFLIQYYNGEERAKGNILERFSAQQFPDLHSELNLSSLELGDSALYFCASSADSLGHTEAFFGQGTRLTVV.

The chain couples TRBV7-2 to TRBJ1-5; D ambiguous. The CDR3 length is 15 residues. The V gene lost 2 bases and the J gene lost 0 bases, with 8 bases spanning the gap. The germline CDR1 and CDR2 sequences are SGHTA and FQGNSA. The chain's CDR3 is CASSLIGNSNQPQHF. In nucleotides, the CDR3 is TGTGCCAGCAGCTTAATAGGGAATAGCAATCAGCCCCAGCATTTT.

The rearrangement uses TRBV20-1 and TRBJ2-7; D is unresolved. Germline values: CDR1 DFQATT, CDR2 SNEGSKA (reference sequence). V dropped 1 base and J dropped 6 bases, with 19 bases sitting between them. This CDR3 has 15 residues. The CDR3: CSARAPSSGVGEQYF. The CDR3 DNA is TGCAGTGCTAGAGCCCCCTCGAGTGGGGTGGGCGAGCAGTACTTC.

This chain links TRBV7-9 with TRBJ1-2, with 7 nucleotides matching TRBD1. The CDR3 consists of 12 residues. Looked up from germline, CDR1 is SEHNR and CDR2 is FQNEAQ (reference sequence). With V trimmed by 4 bases and J by 7 bases, 3 bases remained unmatched. CDR3 in amino acids: CASSWDSSGYTF. The CDR3 DNA sequence: TGTGCCAGCAGCTGGGACAGCTCTGGCTACACCTTC.

This clonotype was seen at least ten times. CDR3 in amino acids: CASEKGRTVAYEQYF. In DNA, the CDR3 is TGTGCCAGCGAAAAAGGGCGGACAGTTGCCTACGAGCAGTACTTC. V usage is TRBV2 and J usage is TRBJ2-7; a possible D gene is TRBD1 (6 bases). The V gene's germline CDR1 is SNHLY and CDR2 FYNNEI. The CDR3 is 15 amino acids. With 8 bases removed from V and 2 bases from J, the gap between germline ends came to 19 bases.

As regards this clonotype: At one boundary the junction diverges from the germline segment, which might be a read error. V usage is TRBV10-1 and J usage is TRBJ1-2; TRBD1 matches 10 bases. Germline V lookup: CDR1 WNHNN, CDR2 SYGVQD (reference sequence). This CDR3 has 13 amino acids. As DNA, the CDR3 is TGTGCCAGCAGTTTCGGGACAGGGGAAGGCTACACCTTC. This gives the protein CASSFGTGEGYTF.

This chain joins TRBV5-4 and TRBJ2-3, with 9 nucleotides matching TRBD2. The CDR3 extends over 15 amino acids. V gave up 0 bases and J gave up 5 bases; unmatched junction bases: 4. Germline assignment: CDR1 SGHNT and CDR2 YYREEE (reference sequence). CDR3 region: CASSLGRGGKDTQYF. Written as DNA, the CDR3 is TGTGCCAGCAGCTTGGGGCGGGGGGGCAAAGATACGCAGTATTTT.